One TCR beta chain is described in this entry. V lost 2 bases and J lost 4, with 24 bases in between. The germline V gene has CDR1 LGHDT and CDR2 YNNKEL (reference sequence). The CDR3 runs 18 residues. Original processing methods: It was from reference gene primer amplification that nucleated cell counts were estimated. Assay: immunoSEQ multiplex PCR; the TCRdb copy retains only in-frame clones and omits some. Clone size and V and J calls were adopted from that table, with D and trimming inferred from the DNA. This sample has 220,000 or so clones; roughly 80% occur once, and the top ten carry about 2.4%. The record originates from a study of blood T cell repertoires in COVID-19.

The sequence came from a woman aged 60-70 years with acute or convalescent COVID-19. V usage is TRBV3-1 (or the pseudogene TRBV3-2) and J usage is TRBJ2-7; maybe TRBD1 (8 bases). Sequenced: peripheral blood. The CDR3 region is CASSQLQGGLAENYEQYF. DNA for the CDR3: TGTGCCAGCAGCCAATTACAGGGGGGCCTAGCGGAAAATTACGAGCAGTACTTC.